The source of this TCR beta chain is a study of T cell clones after liver transplantation (dated by TCRdb to between 2018 and 2020). Looking at the study overall: Samples were obtained from ITN030ST, a randomized trial in which withdrawal of immunosuppression was attempted within 2 years of liver transplantation. Donor-reactive T cell clones were identified using TCRbeta sequencing after a pre-transplant mixed lymphocyte reaction and were then followed in post-transplant blood. As an antigen-independent comparator for donor-reactive sequences, third party-reactive TCRbeta sequences were also identified from pre-transplant MLRs. Of the eight recipients, three were HCV-positive, while the remaining recipients had been transplanted for non-autoimmune, non-viral indications. Until randomization at 12-24 months post-transplant, subjects were given standard immunosuppression, with no induction therapy. Tolerance meant complete immunosuppression withdrawal for at least one year without liver enzymes rising beyond twice the upper limit of normal. Blood samples were collected pre-transplant, pre-randomization before withdrawal, and post-randomization after either full withdrawal or failed withdrawal. The study cohort included 8 liver transplant recipients, of whom 3 were classified as tolerant and 5 as non-tolerant.

The paper's findings and limits, for the study overall: Because allograft tissue specimens were not available, migration of donor-reactive T cells into the graft, rather than deletion, may have occurred. In a couple of subjects, low numbers of available donor cells limited the measurable donor-reactive repertoire. Because of small, heterogeneous patient numbers and non-standardized post-transplant time points, the conclusions were only preliminary. Once repertoire turnover was taken into account, donor-reactive detection showed a significant reduction for CD4 in 7 of 8 subjects and for CD8 in 8 of 8. A significant post-transplant decrease in circulating donor-reactive CD4 TCRbeta sequences was observed in 5 of 8 subjects, irrespective of tolerance or HCV status. A greater decline was seen for donor-reactive sequences than for third party-reactive sequences, suggesting partial antigen-specific deletion unrelated to withdrawal success.

The germline V gene (reference sequence) gives CDR1 as SEHNR and CDR2 as FQNEAQ. V drops 5 bases and J drops 1 base, leaving 9 bases in between. CDR3 length: 14 amino acids, cysteine to phenylalanine. Only the CDR3 DNA is retained, 42 bases long and in frame from the first base. Unstimulated PBMCs, after thawing, were stained for CD3, CD4 and CD8 and then FACS-sorted into CD3+CD4+ and CD3+CD8+ populations. All 8 studied subjects were randomized to withdrawal of immunosuppression. The Qiagen DNeasy Blood and Tissue Kit was used for genomic DNA isolation. Frozen genomic DNA underwent high-throughput TCRbeta CDR3 sequencing by immunoSEQ, including PCR amplification, mapping, bias correction and internal controls. The authors' pipeline ran thus. Only productive rearrangements were retained, and each unique TCRbeta sequence was defined by its CDR3 nucleotide sequence together with its V and J gene. For a sequence to be called donor-reactive, it needed a frequency of at least 0.01% and at least 5-fold expansion in CFSE-low cells compared with unstimulated pre-transplant cells. Minimum frequency thresholds were set for each subject on the basis of the unstimulated sample with the lowest template count, so that a detection power of at least 90% was ensured. Jensen-Shannon divergence between the top 1000 TCRbeta sequences post-transplant and pre-transplant was used to measure repertoire turnover. Two-sided Fisher's exact tests were used to test for changes in how often donor-reactive sequences were detected. Imported from immuneACCESS, the table was reduced by TCRdb to in-frame sequences with V and J called. These copies leave out some clones; in studies compared against another copy, an unresolved V gene accounts for under half, and the cause of the remainder is not known. From that table come the V and J calls and clone size; the DNA was used to work out D and trimming. The sample has approximately 70,000 clones on record, about 85% of them singletons. The top ten hold 2.1% of the sample.

This clone is deemed medium-sized (0.01 to 0.1%). Which antigen it targets is not known. No much larger clone is present one base from it, and per-base qualities are unavailable. This receptor was taken from a human patient who received a liver transplant. Donor T cells from the graft may be present among the T cells after a transplant. The chain was built from TRBV7-9 and TRBJ1-3, with an unclear D gene assignment. This sample comprised CD4+ T cells from blood, obtained 48 months after liver transplant. At the DNA level, the sequence is TGTGCCAGCAGCCCCACGGAGTCTGGAAACACCATATATTTT. This gives the protein CASSPTESGNTIYF.